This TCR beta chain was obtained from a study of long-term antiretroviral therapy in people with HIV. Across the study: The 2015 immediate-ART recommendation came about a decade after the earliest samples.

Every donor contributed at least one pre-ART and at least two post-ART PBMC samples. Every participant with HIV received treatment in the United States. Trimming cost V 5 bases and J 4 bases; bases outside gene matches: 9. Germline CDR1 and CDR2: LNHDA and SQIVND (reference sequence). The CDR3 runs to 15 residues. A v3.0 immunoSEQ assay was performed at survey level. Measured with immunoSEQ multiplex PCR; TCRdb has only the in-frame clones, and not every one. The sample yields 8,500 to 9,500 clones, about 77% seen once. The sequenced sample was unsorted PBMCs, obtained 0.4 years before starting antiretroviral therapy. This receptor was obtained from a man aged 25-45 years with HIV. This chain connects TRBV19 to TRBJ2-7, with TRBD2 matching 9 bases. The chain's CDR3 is CASSPVGLASYEQYF. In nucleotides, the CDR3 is TGTGCCAGTAGTCCGGTGGGACTAGCCTCTTACGAGCAGTACTTC.